This is a list of T cell receptor beta chains from one sample in a study of blood T cells in healthy people across ages. TCRdb re-analysed the 5' RACE reads in MiXCR, keeping a single row per CDR3 protein. Of 550,000 to 800,000 distinct CDR3 sequences listed, roughly 20% are singletons. The sequenced sample consisted of blood. The receptor set was obtained from a man in his 70s in good health. Both conserved end residues are part of each CDR3. D genes are given only for firm matches. The size of a clone is reported for some rows only, either as once, few or many, or as a class for expanded clones.

TRBV27	TRBJ2-1	TRBD2	few	CATRLAGYNEQFF	TGTGCCACCCGACTAGCGGGATACAATGAGCAGTTCTTC
TRBV13	TRBJ2-3	-	-	CASSSSSRTTDTQYF	TGTGCCAGCAGCTCCTCTTCGCGGACCACAGATACGCAGTATTTT
TRBV5-6	TRBJ1-5	-	few	CASSSYREKNQPQHF	TGTGCCAGCAGCTCGTACCGGGAGAAAAATCAGCCCCAGCATTTT
TRBV28	TRBJ2-5	-	-	CVSSRQAPYETQYF	TGTGTCAGCAGTCGACAGGCGCCTTATGAGACCCAGTACTTC
TRBV13	TRBJ2-3	-	-	CASTLRGSTDTQYF	TGTGCCAGCACCCTAAGGGGGAGCACAGATACGCAGTATTTT
TRBV4-3	TRBJ2-7	TRBD2	-	CASSHTSGSTEQYF	TGCGCCAGCAGCCATACTAGCGGGAGCACCGAGCAGTACTTC
TRBV9	TRBJ2-3	TRBD1	-	CASSEGATRTDTQYF	TGTGCCAGCAGCGAGGGGGCCACACGCACAGATACGCAGTATTTT
TRBV7-9	TRBJ2-3	-	-	CASSLVLRLTDTQYF	TGTGCCAGCAGCTTAGTCCTGCGGCTCACAGATACGCAGTATTTT
TRBV5-1	TRBJ1-2	-	-	CASSLGQPGYGYTF	TGCGCCAGCAGCTTGGGACAGCCAGGCTATGGCTACACCTTC
TRBV7-9	TRBJ1-4	-	-	CASSLVSVANEKLFF	TGTGCCAGCAGCTTAGTATCGGTGGCTAATGAAAAACTGTTTTTT
TRBV20-1	TRBJ2-5	TRBD2	few	CSARGPAGAETQYF	TGCAGTGCTAGAGGGCCAGCGGGAGCGGAGACCCAGTACTTC
TRBV10-3	TRBJ2-7	TRBD2	-	CAIREAGGGSYEQYF	TGTGCCATCAGGGAAGCGGGAGGCGGCTCCTACGAGCAGTACTTC
TRBV7-9	TRBJ2-3	TRBD2	many	CASSPGTSGYTDTQYF	TGTGCCAGCAGCCCCGGGACTAGCGGGTACACAGATACGCAGTATTTT
TRBV27	TRBJ2-7	TRBD2	-	CASSFYKREGSYEQYF	TGTGCCAGCAGTTTCTATAAAAGGGAGGGATCCTACGAGCAGTACTTC
TRBV9	TRBJ2-2	TRBD2	few	CASSQGLVASTGELFF	TGTGCCAGCAGCCAGGGACTAGTAGCTAGCACCGGGGAGCTGTTTTTT
TRBV2	TRBJ1-1	-	-	CASQEGENTEAFF	TGTGCCAGTCAGGAAGGGGAGAACACTGAAGCTTTCTTT
TRBV12-3/TRBV12-4	TRBJ2-7	TRBD1	-	CASRTGLNAYEQYF	TGTGCCAGCAGGACAGGGTTAAATGCCTACGAGCAGTACTTC
TRBV20-1	TRBJ2-4	-	-	CSASRVENIQYF	TGCAGTGCTAGTCGGGTGGAAAACATTCAGTACTTC
TRBV15	TRBJ2-5	-	few	CATSKTVTGGETQYF	TGTGCCACCAGCAAGACAGTGACTGGGGGGGAGACCCAGTACTTC
TRBV7-2	TRBJ2-1	-	few	CASSLEFGNEQFF	TGTGCCAGCAGCTTAGAATTCGGGAATGAGCAGTTCTTC
TRBV20-1	TRBJ1-2	TRBD1	few	CSAREGGHGYTF	TGCAGTGCTAGAGAAGGGGGCCATGGCTACACCTTC
TRBV7-2	TRBJ1-2	-	-	CASSNLVSTGYTF	TGTGCCAGCAGCAACCTTGTGTCCACCGGCTACACCTTC
TRBV12-3/TRBV12-4	TRBJ2-3	TRBD2	many	CASSPLAGSTDTQYF	TGTGCCAGCAGTCCGCTAGCGGGATCCACAGATACGCAGTATTTT
TRBV5-1	TRBJ1-1	-	few	CASSRPGMNTEAFF	TGCGCCAGCAGCCGGCCAGGGATGAACACTGAAGCTTTCTTT
TRBV14	TRBJ2-2	-	-	CASSQAPTKTGELFF	TGTGCCAGCAGCCAAGCCCCTACTAAGACCGGGGAGCTGTTTTTT
TRBV7-8	TRBJ2-2	-	many	CASSLSQGNTGELFF	TGTGCCAGCAGCTTATCCCAGGGTAACACCGGGGAGCTGTTTTTT
TRBV9	TRBJ2-7	-	-	CASNTSGSPYEQYF	TGTGCCAGCAACACGAGTGGAAGCCCCTACGAGCAGTACTTC
TRBV7-2	TRBJ2-5	-	-	CASSLVRGRGRETQYF	TGTGCCAGCAGCTTAGTTCGGGGGAGAGGGCGGGAGACCCAGTACTTC
TRBV28	TRBJ1-2	TRBD1	few	CASSLPGGIENYGYTF	TGTGCCAGCAGTTTACCAGGGGGAATTGAGAACTATGGCTACACCTTC